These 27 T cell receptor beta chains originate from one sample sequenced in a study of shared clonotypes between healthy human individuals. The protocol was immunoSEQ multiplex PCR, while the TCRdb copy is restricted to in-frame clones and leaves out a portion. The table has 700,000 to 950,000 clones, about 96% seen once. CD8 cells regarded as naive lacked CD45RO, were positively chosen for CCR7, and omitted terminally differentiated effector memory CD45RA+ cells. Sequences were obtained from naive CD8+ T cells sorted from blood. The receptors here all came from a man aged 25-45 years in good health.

The CDR3 reads CASSPGQGRGLDTQYF. The CDR3 coding sequence is TGTGCCAGCAGCCCGGGACAGGGACGAGGTTTGGATACGCAGTATTTT. The gene calls are TRBV7-8 and TRBJ2-3, with TRBD1 identical over 9 bases. The CDR3 is 16 residues long. V lost 5 bases, J lost 6 bases, and 12 bases stayed unmatched. Germline CDR1 reads SGHVS; CDR2 reads FQNEAQ.

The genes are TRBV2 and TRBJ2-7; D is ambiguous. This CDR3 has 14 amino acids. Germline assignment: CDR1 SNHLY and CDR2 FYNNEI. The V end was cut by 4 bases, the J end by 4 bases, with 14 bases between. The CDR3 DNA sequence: TGTGCCAGCAGTGGGCGCCGCCTGAATTACGAGCAGTACTTC. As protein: CASSGRRLNYEQYF.

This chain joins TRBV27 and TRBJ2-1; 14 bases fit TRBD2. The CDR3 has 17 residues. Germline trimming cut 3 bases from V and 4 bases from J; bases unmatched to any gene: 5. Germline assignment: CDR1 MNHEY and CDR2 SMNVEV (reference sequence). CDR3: CASSFAGTSGGYNEQFF. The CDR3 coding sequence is TGTGCCAGCAGTTTTGCCGGGACTAGCGGGGGTTACAATGAGCAGTTCTTC.

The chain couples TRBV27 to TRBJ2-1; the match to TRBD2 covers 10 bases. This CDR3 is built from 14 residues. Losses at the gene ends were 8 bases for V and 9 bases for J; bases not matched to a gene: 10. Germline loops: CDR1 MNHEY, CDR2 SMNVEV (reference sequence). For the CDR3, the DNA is TGTGCCAGCGGTGTAGCGGGAGGATTCGTTGAGCAGTTCTTC. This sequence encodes CASGVAGGFVEQFF.

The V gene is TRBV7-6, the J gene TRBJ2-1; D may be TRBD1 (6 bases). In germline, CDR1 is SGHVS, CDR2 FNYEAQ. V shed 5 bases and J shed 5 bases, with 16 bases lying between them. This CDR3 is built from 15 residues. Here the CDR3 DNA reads TGTGCCAGCAGCCCCCGAACAGGGAATAACAATGAGCAGTTCTTC. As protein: CASSPRTGNNNEQFF.

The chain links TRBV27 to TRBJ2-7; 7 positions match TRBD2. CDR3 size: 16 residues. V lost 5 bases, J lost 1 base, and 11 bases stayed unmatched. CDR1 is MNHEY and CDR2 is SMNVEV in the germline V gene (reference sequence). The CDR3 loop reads CASSPSLAENSYEQYF. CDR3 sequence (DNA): TGTGCCAGCAGTCCCTCCCTAGCGGAGAATTCCTACGAGCAGTACTTC.

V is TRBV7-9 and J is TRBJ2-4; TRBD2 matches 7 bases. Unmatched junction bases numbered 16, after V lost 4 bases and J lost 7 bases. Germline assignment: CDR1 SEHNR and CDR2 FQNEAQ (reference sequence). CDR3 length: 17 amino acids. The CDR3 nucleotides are TGTGCCAGCAGCTCGTGGGCGGATCGGACTAGAGGGAACATTCAGTACTTC. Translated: CASSSWADRTRGNIQYF.

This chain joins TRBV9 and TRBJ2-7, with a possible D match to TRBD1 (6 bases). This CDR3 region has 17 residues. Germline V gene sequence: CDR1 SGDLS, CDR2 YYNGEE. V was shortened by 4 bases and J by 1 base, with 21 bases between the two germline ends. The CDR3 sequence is CASSPRGQGISSYEQYF. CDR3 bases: TGTGCCAGCAGCCCCCGTGGGCAGGGGATCTCTTCCTACGAGCAGTACTTC.

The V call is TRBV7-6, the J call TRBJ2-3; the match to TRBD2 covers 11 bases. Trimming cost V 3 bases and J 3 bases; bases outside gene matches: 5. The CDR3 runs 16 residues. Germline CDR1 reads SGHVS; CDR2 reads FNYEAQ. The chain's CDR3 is CASSFFTSGRTDTQYF. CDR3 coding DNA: TGTGCCAGCAGCTTTTTTACTAGCGGGAGAACAGATACGCAGTATTTT.

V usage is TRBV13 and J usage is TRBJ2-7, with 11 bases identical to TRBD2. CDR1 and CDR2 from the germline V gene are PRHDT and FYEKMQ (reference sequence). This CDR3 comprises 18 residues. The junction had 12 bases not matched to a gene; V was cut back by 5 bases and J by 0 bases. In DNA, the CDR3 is TGTGCCAGCAGCAAACCCCCGGGACTAGCGGACAACTCCTACGAGCAGTACTTC. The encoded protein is CASSKPPGLADNSYEQYF.

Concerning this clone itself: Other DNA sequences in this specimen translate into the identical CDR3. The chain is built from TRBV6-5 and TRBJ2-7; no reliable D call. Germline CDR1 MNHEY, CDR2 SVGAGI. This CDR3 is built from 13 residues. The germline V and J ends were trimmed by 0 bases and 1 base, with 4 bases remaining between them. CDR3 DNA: TGTGCCAGCAGTTACTCGCCGTCCTACGAGCAGTACTTC. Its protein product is CASSYSPSYEQYF.

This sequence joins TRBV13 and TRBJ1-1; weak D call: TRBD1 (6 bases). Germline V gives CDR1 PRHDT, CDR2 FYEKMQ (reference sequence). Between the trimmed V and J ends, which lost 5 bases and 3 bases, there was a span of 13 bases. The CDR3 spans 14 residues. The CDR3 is CASSPTGFDTEAFF. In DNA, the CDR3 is TGTGCCAGCAGCCCCACAGGGTTTGACACTGAAGCTTTCTTT.

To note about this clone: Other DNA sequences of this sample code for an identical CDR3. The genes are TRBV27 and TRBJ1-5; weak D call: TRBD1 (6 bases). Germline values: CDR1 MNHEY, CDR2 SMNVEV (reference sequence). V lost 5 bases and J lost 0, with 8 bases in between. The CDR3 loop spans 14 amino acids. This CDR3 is CASSPQGSNQPQHF. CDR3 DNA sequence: TGTGCCAGCAGTCCACAGGGTAGCAATCAGCCCCAGCATTTT.

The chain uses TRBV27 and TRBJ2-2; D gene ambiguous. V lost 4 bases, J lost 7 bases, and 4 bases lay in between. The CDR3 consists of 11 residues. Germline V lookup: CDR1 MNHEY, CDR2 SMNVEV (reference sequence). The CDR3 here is CASSYVGELFF. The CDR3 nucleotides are TGTGCCAGCAGTTACGTCGGGGAGCTGTTTTTT.

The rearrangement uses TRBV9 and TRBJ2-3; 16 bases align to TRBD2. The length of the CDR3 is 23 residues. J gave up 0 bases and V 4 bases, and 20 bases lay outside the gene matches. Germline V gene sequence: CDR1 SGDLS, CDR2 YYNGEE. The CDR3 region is CASSPPKAGTSGRDLLSTDTQYF. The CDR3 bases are TGTGCCAGCAGCCCCCCCAAAGCGGGGACTAGCGGGAGGGACCTCCTAAGCACAGATACGCAGTATTTT. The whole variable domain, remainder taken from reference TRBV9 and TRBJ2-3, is DSGVTQTPKHLITATGQRVTLRCSPRSGDLSVYWYQQSLDQGLQFLIQYYNGEERAKGNILERFSAQQFPDLHSELNLSSLELGDSALYFCASSPPKAGTSGRDLLSTDTQYFGPGTRLTVL.

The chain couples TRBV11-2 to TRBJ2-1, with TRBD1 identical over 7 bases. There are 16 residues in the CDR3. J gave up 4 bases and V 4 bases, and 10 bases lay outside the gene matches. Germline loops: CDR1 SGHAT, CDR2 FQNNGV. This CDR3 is CASSSSTGRRYNEQFF. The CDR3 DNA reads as TGTGCCAGCAGCTCCTCGACAGGGAGAAGGTACAATGAGCAGTTCTTC. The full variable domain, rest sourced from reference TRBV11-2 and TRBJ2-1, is EAGVAQSPRYKIIEKRQSVAFWCNPISGHATLYWYQQILGQGPKLLIQFQNNGVVDDSQLPKDRFSAERLKGVDSTLKIQPAKLEDSAVYLCASSSSTGRRYNEQFFGPGTRLTVL.

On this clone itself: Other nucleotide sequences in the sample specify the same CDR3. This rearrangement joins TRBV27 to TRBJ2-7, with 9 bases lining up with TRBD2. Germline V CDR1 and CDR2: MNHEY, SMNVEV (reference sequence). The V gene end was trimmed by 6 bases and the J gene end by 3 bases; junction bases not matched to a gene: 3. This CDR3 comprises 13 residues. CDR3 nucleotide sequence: TGTGCCAGCAGACTAGCGGGTTACTACGAGCAGTACTTC. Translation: CASRLAGYYEQYF.

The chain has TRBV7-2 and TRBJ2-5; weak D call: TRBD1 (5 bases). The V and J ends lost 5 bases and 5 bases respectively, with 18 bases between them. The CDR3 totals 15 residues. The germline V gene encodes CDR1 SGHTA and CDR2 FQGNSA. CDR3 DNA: TGTGCCAGCAGCCACTTCCAGGGTAGTACGGAGACCCAGTACTTC. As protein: CASSHFQGSTETQYF.

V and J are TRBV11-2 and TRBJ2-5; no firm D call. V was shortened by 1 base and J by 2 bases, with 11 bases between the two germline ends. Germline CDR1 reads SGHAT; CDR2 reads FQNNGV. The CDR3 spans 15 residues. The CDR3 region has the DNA TGTGCCAGCAGCTTAGTGGTGAAGGGACAAGAGACCCAGTACTTC. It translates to CASSLVVKGQETQYF. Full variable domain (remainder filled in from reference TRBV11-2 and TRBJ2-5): EAGVAQSPRYKIIEKRQSVAFWCNPISGHATLYWYQQILGQGPKLLIQFQNNGVVDDSQLPKDRFSAERLKGVDSTLKIQPAKLEDSAVYLCASSLVVKGQETQYFGPGTRLLVL.

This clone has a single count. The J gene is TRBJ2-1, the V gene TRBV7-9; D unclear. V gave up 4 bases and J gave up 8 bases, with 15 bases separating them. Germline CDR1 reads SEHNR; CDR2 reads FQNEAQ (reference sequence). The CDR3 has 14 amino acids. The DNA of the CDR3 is TGTGCCAGCAGCTCCGTAGAGGAGTTGCATGAGCAGTTCTTC. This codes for CASSSVEELHEQFF. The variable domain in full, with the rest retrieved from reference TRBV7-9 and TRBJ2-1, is DTGVSQNPRHKITKRGQNVTFRCDPISEHNRLYWYRQTLGQGPEFLTYFQNEAQLEKSRLLSDRFSAERPKGSFSTLEIQRTEQGDSAMYLCASSSVEELHEQFFGPGTRLTVL.

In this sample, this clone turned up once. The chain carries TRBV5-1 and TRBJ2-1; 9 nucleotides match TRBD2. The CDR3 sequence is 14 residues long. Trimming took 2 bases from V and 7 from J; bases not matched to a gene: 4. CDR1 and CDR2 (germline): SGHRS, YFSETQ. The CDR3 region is CASSFGSGRNEQFF. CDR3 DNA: TGCGCCAGCAGCTTCGGGAGCGGGAGGAATGAGCAGTTCTTC.

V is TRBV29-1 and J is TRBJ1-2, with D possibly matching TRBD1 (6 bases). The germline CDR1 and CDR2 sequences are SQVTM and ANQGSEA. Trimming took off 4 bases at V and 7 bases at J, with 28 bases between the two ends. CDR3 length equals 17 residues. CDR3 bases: TGCAGCGTTGGACCCAATACGTCGGCAGGGGAACTTCTTGGCTACACCTTC. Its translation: CSVGPNTSAGELLGYTF. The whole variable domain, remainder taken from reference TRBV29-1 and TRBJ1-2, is SAVISQKPSRDICQRGTSLTIQCQVDSQVTMMFWYRQQPGQSLTLIATANQGSEATYESGFVIDKFPISRPNLTFSTLTVSNMSPEDSSIYLCSVGPNTSAGELLGYTFGSGTRLTVV.

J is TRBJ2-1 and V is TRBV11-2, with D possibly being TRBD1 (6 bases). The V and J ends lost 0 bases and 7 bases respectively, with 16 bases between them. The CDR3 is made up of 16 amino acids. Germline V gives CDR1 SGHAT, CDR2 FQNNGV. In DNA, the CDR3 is TGTGCCAGCAGCTTAGATATAAGTCAGGGGTGGAATGAGCAGTTCTTC. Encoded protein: CASSLDISQGWNEQFF.

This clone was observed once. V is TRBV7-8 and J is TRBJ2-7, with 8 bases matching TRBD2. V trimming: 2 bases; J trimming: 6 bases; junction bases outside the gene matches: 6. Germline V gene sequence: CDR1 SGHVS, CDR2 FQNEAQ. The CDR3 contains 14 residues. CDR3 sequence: CASSLSAGGGEQYF. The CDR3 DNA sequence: TGTGCCAGCAGCTTATCGGCGGGAGGAGGCGAGCAGTACTTC.

As DNA, the CDR3 is TGTGCCAGCAGTCCGACAGGGGTTGAACACGAGCAGTACTTC. Its protein is CASSPTGVEHEQYF. The V and J genes are TRBV27 and TRBJ2-7, with 8 bases that match TRBD1. This CDR3 region has 14 residues. The germline gives CDR1 MNHEY, CDR2 SMNVEV (reference sequence). V gave up 5 bases and J gave up 5 bases; unmatched junction bases: 8.

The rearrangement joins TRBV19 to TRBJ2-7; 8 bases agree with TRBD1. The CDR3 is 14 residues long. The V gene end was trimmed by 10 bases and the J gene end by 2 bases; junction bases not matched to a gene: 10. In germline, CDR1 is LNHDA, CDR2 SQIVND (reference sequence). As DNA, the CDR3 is TGTGCCACAAGTCCCGGACAGGGAGCCTACGAGCAGTACTTC. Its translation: CATSPGQGAYEQYF.

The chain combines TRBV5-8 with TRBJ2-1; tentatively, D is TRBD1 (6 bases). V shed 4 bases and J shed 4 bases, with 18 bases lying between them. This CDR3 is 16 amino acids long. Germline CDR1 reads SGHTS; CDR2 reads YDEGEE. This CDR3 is CASSPNLLDRYNEQFF. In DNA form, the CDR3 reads TGTGCCAGCAGCCCGAATTTACTGGACAGATACAATGAGCAGTTCTTC.